The clone carrying this T cell receptor beta chain appeared once. These data originate in a study of control samples from healthy donors and cancer patients. TCRdb keeps only in-frame clones here, not all; method: immunoSEQ multiplex PCR. Here the sample spans roughly 200,000 clones, roughly nine tenths being singletons. Sequences were obtained from blood. The TCR sequence derives from a man aged 25 to 45 in good health.

CDR3 in DNA: TGTGCCAGTAGTATAGTGCAGGGGGCGGAGGAAAAACTGTTTTTT. Protein: CASSIVQGAEEKLFF. The chain carries TRBV19 and TRBJ1-4, with TRBD1 matching over 8 bases. V shed 1 base, J shed 8 bases, and the junction held 6 bases outside the gene matches. This CDR3 is built from 15 residues. Germline lookup yields CDR1 LNHDA and CDR2 SQIVND (reference sequence).